What follows are 13 T cell receptor beta chains derived from one specimen sequenced in a study of PD-1 blockade in classical Hodgkin lymphoma. Some clones are missing from TCRdb's copy, which holds only in-frame ones; the method was immunoSEQ multiplex PCR. The sample records some 28,000 clones, 82% being singletons. This sample's time point: cycle 4 day 1 (C4D1), after five to seven weeks of nivolumab. All patients experienced relapse after autologous stem cell transplantation, and brentuximab vedotin exposure was variable. Sequencing used peripheral blood mononuclear cells (PBMCs), obtained before the fourth cycle of nivolumab. Receptors originate from a human donor with classical Hodgkin lymphoma.

J is TRBJ1-1 and V is TRBV6-1; 8 bases line up with TRBD1. There are 15 residues in the CDR3. Germline V lookup: CDR1 MNHNS, CDR2 SASEGT. V dropped 3 bases and J dropped 4; count of bases not matched to a gene: 7. The CDR3 reads CASSEDRVSITEAFF. The CDR3 region has the DNA TGTGCCAGCAGTGAGGACAGGGTGAGTATCACTGAAGCTTTCTTT.

The chain couples TRBV7-2 to TRBJ2-5; 9 bases line up with TRBD1. The J segment lost 7 bases and the V segment lost 4 bases, leaving 13 bases of the junction unmatched. This CDR3 contains 16 residues. Germline CDR1 is SGHTA and CDR2 is FQGNSA. The CDR3 protein is CASSSPGQGRVGTQYF. The CDR3 DNA reads as TGTGCCAGCAGCTCGCCGGGACAGGGCCGCGTGGGGACCCAGTACTTC.

This chain links TRBV11-2 with TRBJ2-3; 8 bases match TRBD2. CDR3 length: 17 amino acids. Germline V gives CDR1 SGHAT, CDR2 FQNNGV. The V and J ends lost 5 bases and 0 bases, in that order; junction bases with no gene match: 10. The CDR3 coding sequence is TGTGCCAGCAGCACCCTTGAGCGGGGGTATAGCACAGATACGCAGTATTTT. Translation: CASSTLERGYSTDTQYF.

V gene TRBV6-1 combines with J gene TRBJ1-2, with D perhaps matching TRBD1 (5 bases). Germline V lookup: CDR1 MNHNS, CDR2 SASEGT. This CDR3 has 14 residues. Trimming took off 1 base at V and 4 bases at J, with 10 bases between the two ends. For the CDR3, the DNA is TGTGCCAGCAGTGAAGGGTGGGACCTCTATGGCTACACCTTC. Translated: CASSEGWDLYGYTF.

V gene TRBV7-9 combines with J gene TRBJ1-1, with TRBD1 matching over 7 bases. Germline V gives CDR1 SEHNR, CDR2 FQNEAQ (reference sequence). V dropped 3 bases and J dropped 5; count of bases not matched to a gene: 6. This CDR3 is 14 amino acids long. The CDR3 sequence: CASSFYRGKTEAFF. CDR3 coding DNA: TGTGCCAGCAGCTTTTACAGGGGCAAGACTGAAGCTTTCTTT.

The CDR3 DNA reads as TGTGCCAGTAGTATAACGGGGGCCGTGAACACTGAAGCTTTCTTT. Its translation is CASSITGAVNTEAFF. The chain uses TRBV19 and TRBJ1-1; D may be TRBD1 (6 bases). The germline V and J ends were trimmed by 2 bases and 0 bases, with 10 bases remaining between them. The V gene's germline CDR1 is LNHDA and CDR2 SQIVND (reference sequence). The CDR3 length is 15 residues. The full variable domain, with the rest looked up from reference TRBV19 and TRBJ1-1, is DGGITQSPKYLFRKEGQNVTLSCEQNLNHDAMYWYRQDPGQGLRLIYYSQIVNDFQKGDIAEGYSVSREKKESFPLTVTSAQKNPTAFYLCASSITGAVNTEAFFGQGTRLTVV.

This chain uses TRBV5-1 with TRBJ2-1; D perhaps matches TRBD2 (5 bases). The CDR3 sequence is 15 residues long. The V gene lost 5 bases and the J gene lost 1 base, with 13 bases spanning the gap. The V gene's germline CDR1 is SGHRS and CDR2 YFSETQ. The CDR3 protein is CASSPTGSSYNEQFF. CDR3 in DNA: TGCGCCAGCAGTCCTACGGGGTCATCCTACAATGAGCAGTTCTTC.

The chain has TRBV7-6 and TRBJ2-7, with a possible D match to TRBD2 (6 bases). The CDR3 contains 11 residues. The ends were cut back, 4 bases at V and 6 bases at J, with 7 bases in the middle. CDR1 is SGHVS, CDR2 FNYEAQ, per germline. As DNA, the CDR3 is TGTGCCAGCAGCTCGGAGGGCGAGCAGTACTTC. This translates into CASSSEGEQYF.

The V call is TRBV6-1, the J call TRBJ1-1; 8 bases agree with TRBD1. The CDR3 covers 14 residues. Germline V lookup: CDR1 MNHNS, CDR2 SASEGT. The ends lost 6 bases at V and 0 bases at J; junction bases unmatched: 3. The CDR3 reads CASRQGGMNTEAFF. Here the CDR3 DNA reads TGTGCCAGCAGACAGGGGGGAATGAACACTGAAGCTTTCTTT.

The J gene is TRBJ2-5, the V gene TRBV28, with 10 bases lining up with TRBD2. The CDR3 has 16 amino acids. Germline trimming cut 5 bases from V and 4 bases from J; bases unmatched to any gene: 10. Germline V gene lookup returns CDR1 MDHEN and CDR2 SYDVKM. The CDR3 nucleotides are TGTGCCAGCAGTGGAAACACAGCGGGGGGGCGAGAGACCCAGTACTTC. It translates to CASSGNTAGGRETQYF.

The chain carries TRBV5-4 and TRBJ2-7; D is unresolved. V lost 4 bases, J lost 5 bases, and 19 bases lay in between. This CDR3 is 15 amino acids long. Germline CDR1 SGHNT, CDR2 YYREEE (reference sequence). The CDR3 DNA sequence: TGTGCCAGCAGCCCCCCGGGCGGCCTGCGTCACGAGCAGTACTTC. Translating gives CASSPPGGLRHEQYF.

This clone was seen a few times. The chain couples TRBV2 to TRBJ2-3; 9 bases align to TRBD2. Germline CDR1 SNHLY, CDR2 FYNNEI. After removal of 7 bases from V and 9 bases from J, the junction contained 11 bases not matched to a gene. The length of the CDR3 is 14 residues. The CDR3 sequence is CASKGGLAGNTQYF. CDR3 nucleotide sequence: TGTGCCAGCAAGGGGGGGCTAGCGGGGAACACGCAGTATTTT.

The chain combines TRBV7-9 with TRBJ2-6; unclear D gene. Trimming shortened V by 5 bases and J by 1 base, and 9 bases separated the two germline ends. The CDR3 is 15 amino acids. CDR1 and CDR2 (germline): SEHNR, FQNEAQ (reference sequence). CDR3 nucleotides: TGTGCCAGCAGCATCTACCGGTCTGGGGCCAACGTCCTGACTTTC. Translation gives CASSIYRSGANVLTF. The complete variable domain, with remaining parts taken from reference TRBV7-9 and TRBJ2-6, reads DTGVSQNPRHKITKRGQNVTFRCDPISEHNRLYWYRQTLGQGPEFLTYFQNEAQLEKSRLLSDRFSAERPKGSFSTLEIQRTEQGDSAMYLCASSIYRSGANVLTFGAGSRLTVL.